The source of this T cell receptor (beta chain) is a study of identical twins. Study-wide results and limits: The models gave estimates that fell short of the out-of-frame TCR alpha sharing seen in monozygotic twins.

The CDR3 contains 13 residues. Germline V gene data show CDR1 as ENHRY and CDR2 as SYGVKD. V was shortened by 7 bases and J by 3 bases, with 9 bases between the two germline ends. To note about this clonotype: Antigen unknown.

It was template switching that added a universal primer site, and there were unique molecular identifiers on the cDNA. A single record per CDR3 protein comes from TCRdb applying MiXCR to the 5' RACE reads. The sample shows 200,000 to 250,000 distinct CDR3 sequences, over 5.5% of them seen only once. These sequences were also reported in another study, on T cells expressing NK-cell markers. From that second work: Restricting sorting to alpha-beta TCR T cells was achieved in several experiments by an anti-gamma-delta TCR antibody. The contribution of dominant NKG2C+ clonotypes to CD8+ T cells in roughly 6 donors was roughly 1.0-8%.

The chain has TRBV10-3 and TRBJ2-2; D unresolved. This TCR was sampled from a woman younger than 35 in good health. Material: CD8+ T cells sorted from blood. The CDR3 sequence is CAIKGDYTGELFF. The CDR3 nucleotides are TGTGCCATCAAGGGTGACTACACCGGGGAGCTGTTTTTT.